These 12 T cell receptor beta chains share one sample of origin, sequenced in a study of T cells in Graves' hyperthyroidism and ophthalmopathy. Amplified TCR beta CDR3 regions came from RNA transcripts. The TCR CDR3 was amplified in a first-round RT-PCR using the HTBI primer set. TCRdb called the multiplex PCR reads again in MiXCR, with one record for every CDR3 protein. The repertoire holds under 400,000 distinct CDR3 sequences, roughly 25% seen once, with around four fifths in the top ten. The sample comprised blood. The receptor set was obtained from a man aged 50-59 years with Graves' hyperthyroidism.

This clonotype was observed a handful of times. The chain is built from TRBV18 and TRBJ1-3; 7 bases agree with TRBD1. Germline values: CDR1 KGHSH, CDR2 LQKENI. The CDR3 spans 17 residues. J gave up 0 bases and V 3 bases, and 8 bases lay outside the gene matches. DNA for the CDR3: TGTGCCAGCTCACCCGGGACAGCAAGCCTCTCTGGAAACACCATATATTTT. This codes for CASSPGTASLSGNTIYF. The full variable domain, completed using reference TRBV18 and TRBJ1-3, is NAGVMQNPRHLVRRRGQEARLRCSPMKGHSHVYWYRQLPEEGLKFMVYLQKENIIDESGMPKERFSAEFPKEGPSILRIQQVVRGDSAAYFCASSPGTASLSGNTIYFGEGSWLTVV.

The genes are TRBV10-3 and TRBJ2-3; 8 bases are shared with TRBD2. The ends lost 6 bases at V and 1 base at J; junction bases unmatched: 3. This CDR3 comprises 14 residues. Germline V gene sequence: CDR1 ENHRY, CDR2 SYGVKD. DNA of the CDR3: TGTGCCATCAGCCGGGGGGGAGGCACAGATACGCAGTATTTT. Its translation: CAISRGGGTDTQYF.

This clonotype came up a few times. The chain is built from TRBV5-5 and TRBJ2-1; a possible D gene is TRBD1 (6 bases). The V and J ends lost 2 bases and 5 bases respectively, with 14 bases between them. The CDR3 is made up of 15 amino acids. Germline CDR1 and CDR2: SGHKS and YYEKEE (reference sequence). The CDR3 coding sequence is TGTGCCAGCAGCTTCTCAGGGGAATTCCACAATGAGCAGTTCTTC. Residues: CASSFSGEFHNEQFF.

The chain is built from TRBV5-6 and TRBJ1-2, with a tentative D call TRBD1 (5 bases). The CDR3 is 13 residues long. The germline gives CDR1 SGHDT, CDR2 YYEEEE. The germline V and J ends were trimmed by 4 bases and 6 bases, with 13 bases remaining between them. The CDR3 sequence is CASSRGLGDGYTF. The CDR3 DNA sequence: TGTGCCAGCAGCCGGGGACTGGGCGATGGCTACACCTTC.

In its sample, this clonotype was seen many times. The V and J genes are TRBV2 and TRBJ2-1, with TRBD1 identical over 12 bases. The junction had 18 bases not matched to a gene; V was cut back by 5 bases and J by 4 bases. The CDR3 spans 20 residues. Germline V lookup: CDR1 SNHLY, CDR2 FYNNEI. In DNA form, the CDR3 reads TGTGCCAGCAGTCAAGGGACAGGGGGCTTTAGCGGGACCTATTACAATGAGCAGTTCTTC. Residues: CASSQGTGGFSGTYYNEQFF.

This clonotype has at least ten counts. This chain uses TRBV28 with TRBJ1-1, with a possible D match to TRBD1 (6 bases). The V and J ends lost 2 bases and 2 bases respectively, with 15 bases between them. Germline-derived CDR1 and CDR2 are MDHEN and SYDVKM. The CDR3 sequence is 16 residues long. The CDR3 region is CASSLGGRIQNTEAFF. The CDR3, as DNA: TGTGCCAGCAGTTTAGGGGGGCGAATACAAAACACTGAAGCTTTCTTT.

This clonotype has at least ten counts. V and J are TRBV12-3 or TRBV12-4 and TRBJ2-7; D might be TRBD1 or TRBD2, each matching 5 bases. The V and J ends lost 5 bases and 3 bases respectively, with 11 bases between them. The CDR3 is 13 amino acids. The CDR3 protein is CASSPGTRYEQYF. CDR3 DNA: TGTGCCAGCAGTCCCGGGACCCGCTACGAGCAGTACTTC.

This clonotype was observed many times. This rearrangement joins TRBV6-5 to TRBJ1-1, with 9 positions matching TRBD1. CDR3 size: 14 residues. The germline V gene encodes CDR1 MNHEY and CDR2 SVGAGI. J gave up 6 bases and V 2 bases, and 4 bases lay outside the gene matches. CDR3 region: CASSYSRTGAEAFF. The CDR3 coding sequence is TGTGCCAGCAGTTACAGTCGGACAGGGGCTGAAGCTTTCTTT.

This clonotype was seen only a few times. This chain uses TRBV12-3 or TRBV12-4 with TRBJ2-5; 7 nucleotides align to TRBD1. CDR3 length: 13 amino acids. The V gene end was trimmed by 7 bases and the J gene end by 5 bases; junction bases not matched to a gene: 7. The CDR3 region is CASTPTGWETQYF. DNA of the CDR3: TGTGCCAGCACCCCGACAGGGTGGGAGACCCAGTACTTC.

This chain uses TRBV20-1 with TRBJ1-5; D is unresolved. Germline values: CDR1 DFQATT, CDR2 SNEGSKA (reference sequence). V gave up 3 bases and J gave up 12 bases, with 18 bases separating them. The CDR3 is made up of 13 amino acids. CDR3 in DNA: TGCAGTGCTAGTGGCCCCGGGCTCCCACTCCAGCATTTT. Protein product: CSASGPGLPLQHF.

CDR3 protein: CASWDGSYEQYF. In DNA form, the CDR3 reads TGTGCCTCCTGGGACGGGTCTTACGAGCAGTACTTC. The rearrangement uses TRBV28 and TRBJ2-7; D is perhaps TRBD1 or TRBD2 (5 bases each). The germline V gene has CDR1 MDHEN and CDR2 SYDVKM. The CDR3 consists of 12 residues. V lost 11 bases to trimming and J lost 4 bases, with 15 bases between them.

This clonotype was recorded many times. The rearrangement links TRBV2 to TRBJ2-3, with D unclear. Per the germline V gene, CDR1 is SNHLY and CDR2 is FYNNEI. The CDR3 consists of 14 residues. V was cut by 6 bases and J by 2 bases, with 12 bases left in between. The chain's CDR3 is CASRGGNTTDTQYF. In DNA form, the CDR3 reads TGTGCCAGCAGAGGCGGAAACACCACAGATACGCAGTATTTT.